The 29 T cell receptor beta chains listed next were all sequenced from one sample in a study of T cell responses to AZD1222 COVID-19 vaccine. The data were produced by immunoSEQ multiplex PCR, yet TCRdb's version contains in-frame clones alone and is incomplete. The sample contains about 97,000 clones, about 88% of which appear only once. The sequencing used peripheral blood, collected on day 0 of AZD1222 vaccination. Receptors originate from an adult in good health.

This clone was counted a single time. The chain has TRBV9 and TRBJ2-2; D gene unclear. Germline V gene data show CDR1 as SGDLS and CDR2 as YYNGEE. V was cut by 0 bases and J by 5 bases, with 8 bases left in between. The CDR3 is 14 residues long. The DNA of the CDR3 is TGTGCCAGCAGCGTAGTCTGGAATACCGGGGAGCTGTTTTTT. This translates into CASSVVWNTGELFF.

The chain couples TRBV24-1 to TRBJ1-3; no clear D gene. This CDR3 is built from 15 residues. Between the trimmed V and J ends, which lost 4 bases and 0 bases, there was a span of 9 bases. Germline CDR1 KGHDR, CDR2 SFDVKD. This chain's CDR3 is CATSDPRGSGNTIYF. The CDR3 DNA reads as TGTGCCACCAGTGACCCCCGGGGCTCTGGAAACACCATATATTTT.

The chain has TRBV27 and TRBJ1-2; 10 bases are shared with TRBD1. This CDR3 has 13 residues. Germline trimming cut 8 bases from V and 1 base from J; bases unmatched to any gene: 1. Germline CDR1 and CDR2: MNHEY and SMNVEV (reference sequence). DNA of the CDR3: TGTGCCAGCCGGGACAGGGGTAACTATGGCTACACCTTC. Amino acid sequence: CASRDRGNYGYTF.

This clone was picked up one time. The genes are TRBV4-1 and TRBJ2-1; D is undetermined. The length of the CDR3 is 17 residues. The V end lost 0 bases, the J end lost 0 bases, and 12 bases lay between the germline ends. Germline-derived CDR1 and CDR2 are MGHRA and YSYEKL. Here the CDR3 reads CASSQDRRRSSYNEQFF. The CDR3 coding sequence is TGCGCCAGCAGCCAAGATAGACGACGGAGCTCCTACAATGAGCAGTTCTTC.

For the CDR3, the DNA is TGTGCCAGCAGCAAAGGGGGATGGAGGGACCAGTACTTC. Translation: CASSKGGWRDQYF. The chain employs TRBV7-2 and TRBJ2-5; D assignment may be TRBD1 or TRBD2 (6 bases each). Looked up from germline, CDR1 is SGHTA and CDR2 is FQGNSA. Trimming took off 5 bases at V and 10 bases at J, with 17 bases between the two ends. This CDR3 has 13 amino acids.

This chain links TRBV29-1 with TRBJ2-2, with a tentative D call TRBD1 (5 bases). The germline V gene has CDR1 SQVTM and CDR2 ANQGSEA. The CDR3 spans 13 residues. The V end was cut by 7 bases, the J end by 3 bases, with 12 bases between. The CDR3 DNA follows: TGCAGCGCCAGGGTTATAGACACCGGGGAGCTGTTTTTT. Translation: CSARVIDTGELFF.

The rearrangement joins TRBV30 to TRBJ1-1; possible D gene TRBD1, 5 bases. CDR3 length: 15 amino acids. The germline gives CDR1 GTSNPN, CDR2 SVGIG (reference sequence). Between the trimmed V and J ends, which lost 3 bases and 1 base, there was a span of 15 bases. The CDR3 reads CAWSPPGRGNTEAFF. CDR3 bases: TGTGCCTGGAGCCCCCCGGGGAGGGGGAACACTGAAGCTTTCTTT. Full variable domain (outside the CDR3, taken from reference TRBV30 and TRBJ1-1): SQTIHQWPATLVQPVGSPLSLECTVEGTSNPNLYWYRQAAGRGLQLLFYSVGIGQISSEVPQNLSASRPQDRQFILSSKKLLLSDSGFYLCAWSPPGRGNTEAFFGQGTRLTVV.

On this clone: The same CDR3 also results from other DNA sequences found in this sample. J is TRBJ1-5 and V is TRBV30; TRBD1 might be the D (6 bases). The CDR3 is 13 residues long. With 2 bases removed from V and 4 bases from J, the gap between germline ends came to 9 bases. CDR1 is GTSNPN and CDR2 is SVGIG in the germline V gene (reference sequence). The CDR3 DNA reads TGTGCCTGGAGTCTCCAGGGGAATCAGCCCCAGCATTTT. As protein: CAWSLQGNQPQHF.

This clone was seen only a few times. This sequence joins TRBV7-8 and TRBJ1-2, with 7 bases identical to TRBD1. Germline trimming cut 6 bases from V and 0 bases from J; bases unmatched to any gene: 13. The CDR3 spans 17 residues. Germline V lookup: CDR1 SGHVS, CDR2 FQNEAQ. The CDR3 spells CASSLLQGRYANYGYTF. CDR3 sequence (DNA): TGTGCCAGCAGTTTACTACAGGGGCGCTACGCTAACTATGGCTACACCTTC.

This chain joins TRBV10-3 and TRBJ1-5, with TRBD1 matching 8 bases. The CDR3 is 20 residues long. With V trimmed by 1 base and J by 0 bases, 14 bases remained unmatched. Germline assignment: CDR1 ENHRY and CDR2 SYGVKD. The CDR3 is CAISEFFRGLTVYSNQPQHF. DNA of the CDR3: TGTGCCATCAGTGAGTTCTTCAGGGGGCTGACCGTCTATAGCAATCAGCCCCAGCATTTT.

This chain links TRBV6-6 with TRBJ1-4; TRBD1 aligns across 11 bases. Germline V lookup: CDR1 MNHNY, CDR2 SVGAGI (reference sequence). Trimming cost V 2 bases and J 7 bases; bases outside gene matches: 0. The CDR3 spans 14 residues. The CDR3 DNA follows: TGTGCCAGCAGTTACGGGACAGGGGGTGAAAAACTGTTTTTT. It translates to CASSYGTGGEKLFF.

The rearrangement links TRBV7-9 to TRBJ2-2, with TRBD1 identical over 8 bases. The V gene end was trimmed by 5 bases and the J gene end by 5 bases; junction bases not matched to a gene: 7. The V gene's germline CDR1 is SEHNR and CDR2 FQNEAQ (reference sequence). The CDR3 extends over 15 amino acids. The CDR3: CASSARDRTTGELFF. The DNA for the CDR3 is TGTGCCAGCAGCGCACGGGACAGGACAACCGGGGAGCTGTTTTTT.

The rearrangement links TRBV11-2 to TRBJ2-7; 10 bases fit TRBD1. This CDR3 has 16 amino acids. The V gene's germline CDR1 is SGHAT and CDR2 FQNNGV. The V segment lost 6 bases and the J segment 0 bases; nucleotides outside the gene matches: 8. CDR3 DNA sequence: TGTGCCAGCAGTAGACAGGGGGCTCTTCACTCCTACGAGCAGTACTTC. It encodes CASSRQGALHSYEQYF.

The V gene is TRBV5-1, the J gene TRBJ1-4, with 7 bases that match TRBD1. Germline values: CDR1 SGHRS, CDR2 YFSETQ. The CDR3 has 15 amino acids. V lost 7 bases, J lost 0 bases, and 6 bases stayed unmatched. The CDR3 is CASRRGPATNEKLFF. The CDR3 coding sequence is TGCGCCAGCCGGAGGGGGCCAGCAACTAATGAAAAACTGTTTTTT.

This clone has just one count. V usage is TRBV30 and J usage is TRBJ1-1; D gene uncertain. Trimming stripped 1 base from V and 6 bases from J, with 12 bases between. The V gene's germline CDR1 is GTSNPN and CDR2 SVGIG (reference sequence). This CDR3 is built from 13 residues. CDR3 amino acids: CAWSGDNNPEAFF. CDR3 sequence (DNA): TGTGCCTGGAGTGGGGATAATAACCCTGAAGCTTTCTTT. Based on the CDR3 plus reference TRBV30 and TRBJ1-1, the full variable domain is SQTIHQWPATLVQPVGSPLSLECTVEGTSNPNLYWYRQAAGRGLQLLFYSVGIGQISSEVPQNLSASRPQDRQFILSSKKLLLSDSGFYLCAWSGDNNPEAFFGQGTRLTVV.

This sequence joins TRBV30 and TRBJ1-2; 7 bases match TRBD1. CDR1 GTSNPN and CDR2 SVGIG come from the germline V gene (reference sequence). There are 14 residues in the CDR3. V lost 3 bases and J lost 3; bases outside the gene matches: 7. CDR3 DNA: TGTGCCTGGAGGACCAGGGGGGTAGACTATGGCTACACCTTC. Its translation is CAWRTRGVDYGYTF.

This clone showed up just once. The CDR3 protein is CASSLGRQSPYEQYF. Here the CDR3 DNA reads TGTGCCAGCAGCTTAGGGAGACAGTCCCCCTACGAGCAGTACTTC. The chain has TRBV7-2 and TRBJ2-7; perhaps TRBD1 as D (5 bases). The CDR3 sequence is 15 residues long. Germline V gene sequence: CDR1 SGHTA, CDR2 FQGNSA. With 1 base removed from V and 2 bases from J, the gap between germline ends came to 12 bases.

The V gene is TRBV7-9, the J gene TRBJ2-3; no reliable D call. The V and J ends lost 2 bases and 6 bases respectively, with 15 bases between them. The CDR3 has 15 residues. Germline V gene lookup returns CDR1 SEHNR and CDR2 FQNEAQ (reference sequence). Here the CDR3 reads CASSLSKQSPDTQYF. For the CDR3, the DNA is TGTGCCAGCAGCTTAAGTAAACAGTCCCCCGATACGCAGTATTTT.

The chain has TRBV3-1 (or the pseudogene TRBV3-2) and TRBJ2-3, with 8 bases that match TRBD2. The CDR3 loop spans 16 amino acids. J was trimmed by 0 bases and V by 4 bases; bases with no gene match: 6. Germline CDR1 reads LGHDT; CDR2 reads YNNKEL (reference sequence). The DNA of the CDR3 is TGTGCCAGCAGCCGATTAGCGGGAACTAGCACAGATACGCAGTATTTT. Amino acid sequence: CASSRLAGTSTDTQYF.

The chain combines TRBV29-1 with TRBJ2-3, with 8 bases identical to TRBD2. The CDR3 spans 14 residues. V was clipped by 7 bases and J by 1 base; unmatched bases: 7. The germline V gene has CDR1 SQVTM and CDR2 ANQGSEA. CDR3 bases: TGCAGCGCGGGGGGGGGCTTCGGCACAGATACGCAGTATTTT. It yields the protein CSAGGGFGTDTQYF.

The chain joins TRBV10-3 to TRBJ2-7; tentative D call: TRBD1 (5 bases). V was cut by 1 base and J by 6 bases, with 16 bases left in between. This CDR3 has 15 amino acids. In germline, CDR1 is ENHRY, CDR2 SYGVKD. CDR3 DNA: TGTGCCATCAGTGAGTGGTCAGGGTATAAGAGCGAGCAGTACTTC. Protein: CAISEWSGYKSEQYF.

To note about this clone: Other nucleotide sequences from this sample produce the same CDR3. The chain uses TRBV2 and TRBJ1-1, with a tentative D call TRBD1 (5 bases). Per the germline V gene, CDR1 is SNHLY and CDR2 is FYNNEI. The CDR3 is made up of 13 amino acids. Trimming left V 5 bases short and J 0 bases short, with 7 bases between. The DNA of the CDR3 is TGTGCCAGCAGTCAGGGCTTGAACACTGAAGCTTTCTTT. Protein: CASSQGLNTEAFF.

The chain has TRBV7-6 and TRBJ1-1; no definite D call. V lost 8 bases to trimming and J lost 0 bases, with 4 bases between them. The germline gives CDR1 SGHVS, CDR2 FNYEAQ. The CDR3 consists of 11 residues. The CDR3 coding sequence is TGTGCCAGCGGGCTGAACACTGAAGCTTTCTTT. It yields the protein CASGLNTEAFF. Complete variable domain (other parts from reference TRBV7-6 and TRBJ1-1): GAGVSQSPRYKVTKRGQDVALRCDPISGHVSLYWYRQALGQGPEFLTYFNYEAQQDKSGLPNDRFSAERPEGSISTLTIQRTEQRDSAMYRCASGLNTEAFFGQGTRLTVV.

The J gene is TRBJ2-3, the V gene TRBV11-3; 8 bases agree with TRBD1. Germline values: CDR1 SGHNT, CDR2 YENEEA. This CDR3 is 14 amino acids long. V was pared by 5 bases and J by 4 bases, with 5 bases of the junction left unmatched. The CDR3 nucleotides read TGTGCCAGCAGCCCATGGACAGGGTCAGATACGCAGTATTTT. Translation gives CASSPWTGSDTQYF.

The J gene is TRBJ1-5, the V gene TRBV5-8; possible D gene TRBD1, 5 bases. V lost 0 bases and J lost 3, with 13 bases in between. CDR3 size: 16 residues. The germline gives CDR1 SGHTS, CDR2 YDEGEE. CDR3 loop: CASSLGRLGLNQPQHF. CDR3 in DNA: TGTGCCAGCAGCTTGGGGCGCCTGGGGCTCAATCAGCCCCAGCATTTT.

The genes are TRBV27 and TRBJ1-5; D ambiguous. Per germline, CDR1 MNHEY and CDR2 SMNVEV (reference sequence). The CDR3 is 16 amino acids. Trimming removed 0 bases from V and 0 bases from J, with 9 bases in between. CDR3 protein: CASSLSAGFSNQPQHF. In DNA, the CDR3 is TGTGCCAGCAGTTTATCGGCAGGCTTTAGCAATCAGCCCCAGCATTTT.

DNA of the CDR3: TGTGCCAGCAGTGATAGGCAGGCCCTGGGGGGCTACACCTTC. Its translation is CASSDRQALGGYTF. This chain connects TRBV2 to TRBJ1-2; D not resolved. Trimming removed 3 bases at V and 8 bases at J, with 16 bases between. The CDR3 has 14 residues. Germline V gene lookup returns CDR1 SNHLY and CDR2 FYNNEI.

As regards this clone: Relative to the germline gene, one junction end is altered; a read error may explain this. The genes are TRBV5-4 and TRBJ1-4; D unresolved. The CDR3 extends over 14 amino acids. Germline V CDR1 and CDR2: SGHNT, YYREEE (reference sequence). CDR3 sequence: CASSLDGYNEKLFF. The CDR3 bases are TGTGCCAGCAGTTTGGACGGATACAATGAAAAACTGTTTTTT.

J is TRBJ2-7 and V is TRBV5-1; the D is unclear. Germline CDR1 and CDR2: SGHRS and YFSETQ. V lost 4 bases to trimming and J lost 0 bases, with 11 bases between them. This CDR3 is built from 14 residues. The CDR3 reads CASSLDASSYEQYF. CDR3 coding DNA: TGCGCCAGCAGCCTAGACGCCAGCTCCTACGAGCAGTACTTC.